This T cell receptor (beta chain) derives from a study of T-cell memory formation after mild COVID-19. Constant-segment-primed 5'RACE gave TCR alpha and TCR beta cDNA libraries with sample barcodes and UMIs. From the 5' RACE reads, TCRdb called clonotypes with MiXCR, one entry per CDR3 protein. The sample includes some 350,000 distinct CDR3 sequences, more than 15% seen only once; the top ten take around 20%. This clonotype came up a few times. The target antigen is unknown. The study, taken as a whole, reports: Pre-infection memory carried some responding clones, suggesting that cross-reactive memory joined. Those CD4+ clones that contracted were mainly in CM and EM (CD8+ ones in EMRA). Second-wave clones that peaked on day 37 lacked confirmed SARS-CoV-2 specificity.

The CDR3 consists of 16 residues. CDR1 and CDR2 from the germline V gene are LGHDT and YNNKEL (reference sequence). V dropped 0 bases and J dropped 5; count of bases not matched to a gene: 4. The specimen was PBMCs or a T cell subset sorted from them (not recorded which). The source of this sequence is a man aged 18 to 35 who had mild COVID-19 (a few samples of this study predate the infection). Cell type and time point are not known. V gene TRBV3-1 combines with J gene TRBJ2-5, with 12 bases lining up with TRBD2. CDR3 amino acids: CASSQEGLAGLETQYF. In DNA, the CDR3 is TGTGCCAGCAGCCAAGAAGGACTAGCGGGATTGGAGACCCAGTACTTC.